These 12 T cell receptor beta chains came from one sample sequenced in a study of molecular identifiers for immune sequencing clone quantification. In TCRdb, the PCR reads were re-called with MiXCR into one record per CDR3 protein. The repertoire includes more than 550,000 distinct CDR3 sequences, 25% of them detected once, and approximately 0.75% sits in the top ten. The sequenced sample consisted of naive CD8+ T cells from blood, with Jurkat cell RNA spiked in. Subset noted: FACS-sorted CD8+CD4-CCR7+CD45RA+ naive T cells. These receptors originate from a human donor in good health. Some libraries in this study had Jurkat cell RNA spiked in.

There are many counts of this clonotype. The chain carries TRBV2 and TRBJ1-1, with D perhaps matching TRBD1 (5 bases). Germline CDR1 SNHLY, CDR2 FYNNEI. The CDR3 runs 19 residues. V was clipped by 0 bases and J by 3 bases, with 23 bases between them. As DNA, the CDR3 is TGTGCCAGCAGTGAAGCGCTTCTGGAGGGAACGGGGACGGACACTGAAGCTTTCTTT. Protein: CASSEALLEGTGTDTEAFF.

This chain links TRBV6-5 with TRBJ2-1, with D possibly TRBD1 on 6 matching bases. V shed 3 bases and J shed 5 bases, with 20 bases lying between them. CDR3 length: 17 amino acids. Germline assignment: CDR1 MNHEY and CDR2 SVGAGI. The DNA for the CDR3 is TGTGCCAGCAGTTATTCCAAAAGACAGGACCCACACAATGAGCAGTTCTTC. It encodes CASSYSKRQDPHNEQFF.

Only a few counts were recorded for this clonotype. A junction end diverges from the germline sequence, so it may reflect a read error. This chain joins TRBV12-3 or TRBV12-4 and TRBJ2-7; TRBD2 matches at 11 bases. The CDR3 extends over 16 amino acids. The CDR3 here is CASTKRTSGPPCEQCF. In nucleotides, the CDR3 is TGTGCCAGCACCAAAAGGACTAGCGGGCCGCCCTGCGAGCAGTGCTTC.

This clonotype has a count of ten or more. V and J are TRBV9 and TRBJ1-2; D not certain. Germline CDR1 reads SGDLS; CDR2 reads YYNGEE. This CDR3 contains 15 residues. The V end was cut by 4 bases, the J end by 4 bases, with 17 bases between. CDR3 residues: CASSSGTTSPYGYTF. DNA of the CDR3: TGTGCCAGCAGCTCCGGAACGACATCGCCCTATGGCTACACCTTC.

This clonotype was found many times. The V call is TRBV7-9, the J call TRBJ1-1, with a tentative D call TRBD1 (5 bases). Looked up from germline, CDR1 is SEHNR and CDR2 is FQNEAQ (reference sequence). The CDR3 consists of 15 residues. V shed 4 bases and J shed 0 bases, with 12 bases lying between them. The CDR3 region has the DNA TGTGCCAGCAGCTCCCTGCCGACAGTGAACACTGAAGCTTTCTTT. Its translation: CASSSLPTVNTEAFF.

Only a few counts were recorded for this clonotype. This chain joins TRBV7-9 and TRBJ2-1; D possibly corresponds to TRBD2 (6 bases). The CDR3 covers 13 residues. The V end was cut by 3 bases, the J end by 8 bases, with 11 bases between. Germline CDR1 and CDR2: SEHNR and FQNEAQ (reference sequence). The CDR3 DNA sequence: TGTGCCAGCAGCTTCGGGGGTAGGGATGAGCAGTTCTTC. Amino acid sequence: CASSFGGRDEQFF.

This clonotype showed up many times. This chain joins TRBV20-1 and TRBJ1-1, with no clear D. The CDR3 extends over 14 amino acids. Germline V gene data show CDR1 as DFQATT and CDR2 as SNEGSKA (reference sequence). Trimming cost V 3 bases and J 0 bases, with 11 bases left between them. CDR3 DNA: TGCAGTGCTAGTCGAGCAGACATGAACACTGAAGCTTTCTTT. It translates to CSASRADMNTEAFF.

The genes are TRBV9 and TRBJ2-2; 10 nucleotides agree with TRBD2. The CDR3 is 19 residues long. The J segment lost 2 bases and the V segment lost 0 bases, leaving 10 bases of the junction unmatched. Germline V CDR1 and CDR2: SGDLS, YYNGEE. CDR3 nucleotides: TGTGCCAGCAGCGTAGATGCTAGCGGGGGACAACCAAACACCGGGGAGCTGTTTTTT. This encodes CASSVDASGGQPNTGELFF.

Many counts were recorded for this clonotype. The J gene is TRBJ1-3, the V gene TRBV28; no reliable D call. CDR3 length: 12 amino acids. Germline CDR1 reads MDHEN; CDR2 reads SYDVKM. The V and J ends lost 6 bases and 4 bases respectively, with 7 bases between them. CDR3 sequence reads: CASRPPGNTIYF. CDR3 coding DNA: TGTGCCAGCAGGCCTCCCGGAAACACCATATATTTT.

Note on this clonotype: A read error may produce the germline difference seen at one junction end. The chain uses TRBV11-3 and TRBJ2-7; D assignment may be TRBD1 or TRBD2 (6 bases each). The CDR3 is 14 amino acids. Germline V gives CDR1 SGHNT, CDR2 YENEEA. The CDR3 DNA is TGTGCCAGCAGCCCGCGGGACAAGTCCTACGGGCAGTACTTC. It codes for CASSPRDKSYGQYF.

Concerning this clonotype: This clone may be a read error of a much larger clone one base away. This chain connects TRBV20-1 to TRBJ2-7; no reliable D call. The CDR3 runs 12 residues. Germline V gene sequence: CDR1 DFQATT, CDR2 SNEGSKA (reference sequence). Trimming took off 5 bases at V and 4 bases at J, with 12 bases between the two ends. In nucleotides, the CDR3 is TGCAGTGCTCGAAGTAAGGATTACGAGCAGTACTTC. Protein product: CSARSKDYEQYF.

CDR3 sequence: CASSYDWGAQETQYF. As DNA, the CDR3 is TGTGCCAGCAGCTACGACTGGGGGGCCCAAGAGACCCAGTACTTC. The chain has TRBV11-2 and TRBJ2-5; either TRBD1 or TRBD2 may supply D (6 bases each). The CDR3 covers 15 residues. The germline V and J ends were trimmed by 4 bases and 1 base, with 13 bases remaining between them. CDR1 and CDR2 from the germline V gene are SGHAT and FQNNGV.